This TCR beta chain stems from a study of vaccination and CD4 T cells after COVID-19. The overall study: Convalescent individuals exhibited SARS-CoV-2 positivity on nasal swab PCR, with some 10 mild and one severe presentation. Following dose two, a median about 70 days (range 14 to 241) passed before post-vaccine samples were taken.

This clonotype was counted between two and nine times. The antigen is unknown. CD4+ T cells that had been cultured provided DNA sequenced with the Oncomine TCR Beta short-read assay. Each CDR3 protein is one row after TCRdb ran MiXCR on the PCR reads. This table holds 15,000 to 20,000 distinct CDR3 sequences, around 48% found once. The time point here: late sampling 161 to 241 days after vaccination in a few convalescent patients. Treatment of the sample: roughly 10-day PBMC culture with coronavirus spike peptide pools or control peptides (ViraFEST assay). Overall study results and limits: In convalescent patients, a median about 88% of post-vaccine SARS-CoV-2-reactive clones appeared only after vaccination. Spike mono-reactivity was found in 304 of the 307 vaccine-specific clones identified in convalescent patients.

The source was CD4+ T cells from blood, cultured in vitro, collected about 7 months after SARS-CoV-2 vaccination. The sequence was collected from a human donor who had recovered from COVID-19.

CDR3 nucleotide sequence: TGTGCCAGCCGGCGGAGACATCCAGACTACGAGCAGTACTTC. It specifies CASRRRHPDYEQYF. V and J are TRBV19 and TRBJ2-7; D unclear. V was pared by 9 bases and J by 3 bases, with 18 bases between. The CDR3 covers 14 residues. The germline V gene encodes CDR1 LNHDA and CDR2 SQIVND (reference sequence).